The 14 T cell receptor beta chains below were found in one sample sequenced in a study of metastatic and nonmetastatic thyroid tumors. TCRdb re-analyzed the PCR reads using MiXCR. Counted here are 85,000 to 100,000 clones, roughly an eighth occurring once; the ten biggest clones make up around 11%. No patient received treatment before thyroid surgery. The sample comprised blood. The source is a female donor with papillary thyroid cancer or a benign thyroid nodule (not recorded which). Some clones in this sample may be carry-over from other donors' samples.

This clone was picked up many times. The chain uses TRBV24-1 and TRBJ1-5, with 9 bases matching TRBD1. The CDR3 has 15 residues. V shed 2 bases and J 9 bases; nucleotides not matched to a gene: 7. Germline CDR1 is KGHDR and CDR2 is SFDVKD. This CDR3 is CATSDSRQGVAPQHF. The CDR3 DNA reads TGTGCCACCAGTGATTCTCGACAGGGGGTGGCGCCCCAGCATTTT.

This clone has at least ten counts. J is TRBJ2-3 and V is TRBV2, with no clear D. With 0 bases removed from V and 0 bases from J, the gap between germline ends came to 22 bases. This CDR3 comprises 20 residues. Germline-derived CDR1 and CDR2 are SNHLY and FYNNEI. The chain's CDR3 is CASSEAPQIENFASTDTQYF. The DNA for the CDR3 is TGTGCCAGCAGTGAAGCCCCCCAGATCGAGAACTTCGCTAGCACAGATACGCAGTATTTT. Variable domain in full (rest from reference TRBV2 and TRBJ2-3): EPEVTQTPSHQVTQMGQEVILRCVPISNHLYFYWYRQILGQKVEFLVSFYNNEISEKSEIFDDQFSVERPDGSNFTLKIRSTKLEDSAMYFCASSEAPQIENFASTDTQYFGPGTRLTVL.

Many counts were recorded for this clone. V usage is TRBV11-2 and J usage is TRBJ1-1, with 7 positions matching TRBD1. CDR3 length: 15 amino acids. The V segment lost 4 bases and the J segment 0 bases; nucleotides outside the gene matches: 5. Germline lookup yields CDR1 SGHAT and CDR2 FQNNGV. The CDR3 protein is CASSWTGGMNTEAFF. The CDR3 DNA is TGTGCCAGCAGCTGGACAGGCGGCATGAACACTGAAGCTTTCTTT.

This clone has at least ten counts. Since no conserved phenylalanine or tryptophan closes the CDR3, a read error is the likely cause. CDR3 region: CSASRQAGYGYTL. DNA of the CDR3: TGCAGTGCTAGTCGCCAGGCGGGCTATGGCTACACCCTC. The rearrangement joins TRBV20-1 to TRBJ1-2; D is uncertain. This CDR3 spans 13 amino acids. Per germline, CDR1 DFQATT and CDR2 SNEGSKA (reference sequence). Between the trimmed V and J ends, which lost 3 bases and 4 bases, there was a span of 12 bases.

Ten or more counts support this clone. The chain couples TRBV19 to TRBJ2-1; D not resolved. Germline loops: CDR1 LNHDA, CDR2 SQIVND (reference sequence). CDR3 length: 14 residues. V dropped 7 bases and J dropped 3 bases, with 13 bases sitting between them. This chain's CDR3 is CASTYGNNYNEQFF. The CDR3 DNA is TGTGCCAGTACCTACGGAAACAACTACAATGAGCAGTTCTTC.

With regard to this clone: This may come from a read error, since a much larger clone is one base off. The V gene is TRBV7-3, the J gene TRBJ2-1; D is undetermined. Germline CDR1 SGHTA, CDR2 FQGTGA. The CDR3 has 19 amino acids. V was pared by 2 bases and J by 0 bases, with 20 bases between. The CDR3 is CASSLYGTLLQSSYNEQFF. The CDR3 DNA is TGTGCCAGCAGCTTATACGGAACACTCCTTCAAAGCTCCTACAATGAGCAGTTCTTC.

V is TRBV6-1 and J is TRBJ1-6, with D possibly TRBD1 on 5 matching bases. The CDR3 loop spans 12 amino acids. The V end was cut by 6 bases, the J end by 7 bases, with 7 bases between. Per the germline V gene, CDR1 is MNHNS and CDR2 is SASEGT. The CDR3 loop reads CASRAGNSPLHF. The CDR3, as DNA: TGTGCCAGCAGGGCAGGGAATTCACCCCTCCACTTT.

This clone was detected many times. Other DNA sequences of this sample code for an identical CDR3. CDR3 sequence (DNA): TGTGCCAGCAGTAGGGTCCCAGTAAGCTCTGGGGCCAACGTCCTGACTTTC. It translates to CASSRVPVSSGANVLTF. This chain links TRBV6-2 or TRBV6-3 with TRBJ2-6; D is unresolved. V lost 5 bases and J 0 bases, leaving 14 bases between the germline ends. This CDR3 is built from 17 residues. Germline V lookup: CDR1 MNHEY, CDR2 SVGEGT.

This clone has a count of ten or more. Additional DNA sequences in this sample encode the identical CDR3. The chain carries TRBV10-3 and TRBJ1-2; D unclear. The CDR3 is made up of 12 amino acids. Germline-derived CDR1 and CDR2 are ENHRY and SYGVKD. V shed 6 bases and J shed 5 bases, with 10 bases lying between them. The DNA of the CDR3 is TGTGCCATCAGCCCCTCCCAGTATGGCTACACCTTC. Translation gives CAISPSQYGYTF.

This clone was observed at least ten times. The chain combines TRBV30 with TRBJ1-6; 7 bases align to TRBD1. There are 14 residues in the CDR3. V was clipped by 4 bases and J by 8 bases; unmatched bases: 8. CDR1 and CDR2 from the germline V gene are GTSNPN and SVGIG (reference sequence). The CDR3 reads CAWTRSQGYSPLHF. For the CDR3, the DNA is TGTGCCTGGACACGGTCACAGGGGTATTCACCCCTCCACTTT.

At least ten counts were recorded for this clone. This chain connects TRBV27 to TRBJ2-1, with 9 bases fitting TRBD1. Germline CDR1 reads MNHEY; CDR2 reads SMNVEV (reference sequence). V was pared by 3 bases and J by 7 bases, with 4 bases of the junction left unmatched. The CDR3 length is 14 residues. The CDR3 spells CASSLGTGHNEQFF. The CDR3, as DNA: TGTGCCAGCAGTTTGGGGACAGGGCATAATGAGCAGTTCTTC.

This clone was picked up many times. The rearrangement uses TRBV29-1 and TRBJ1-5; unclear D gene. Trimming stripped 4 bases from V and 9 bases from J, with 13 bases between. This CDR3 comprises 12 residues. Germline CDR1 SQVTM, CDR2 ANQGSEA. The CDR3 region has the DNA TGCAGCGTTGTGGAAGGTCTCGGGCCCCAGCATTTT. Its protein product is CSVVEGLGPQHF.

This clone has at least ten counts. The chain recombines TRBV6-2 or TRBV6-3 with TRBJ1-2; 7 bases agree with TRBD1. V lost 5 bases, J lost 5 bases, and 14 bases stayed unmatched. In germline, CDR1 is MNHEY, CDR2 SVGEGT. The CDR3 runs 16 residues. In nucleotides, the CDR3 is TGTGCCAGCAGTGACAGGGTTACCACCACCTCGTATGGCTACACCTTC. The encoded protein is CASSDRVTTTSYGYTF.

As concerns this clone: This sequence may be a read error, since a much larger clone differs from it by one base. The rearrangement links TRBV27 to TRBJ2-3, with 9 positions matching TRBD2. Germline loops: CDR1 MNHEY, CDR2 SMNVEV (reference sequence). V was clipped by 5 bases and J by 4 bases; unmatched bases: 10. There are 16 residues in the CDR3. CDR3 DNA: TGTGCCAGCAGTCCCGGGACTAGCCGGAGATCAGATACGCAGTATTTT. This encodes CASSPGTSRRSDTQYF.